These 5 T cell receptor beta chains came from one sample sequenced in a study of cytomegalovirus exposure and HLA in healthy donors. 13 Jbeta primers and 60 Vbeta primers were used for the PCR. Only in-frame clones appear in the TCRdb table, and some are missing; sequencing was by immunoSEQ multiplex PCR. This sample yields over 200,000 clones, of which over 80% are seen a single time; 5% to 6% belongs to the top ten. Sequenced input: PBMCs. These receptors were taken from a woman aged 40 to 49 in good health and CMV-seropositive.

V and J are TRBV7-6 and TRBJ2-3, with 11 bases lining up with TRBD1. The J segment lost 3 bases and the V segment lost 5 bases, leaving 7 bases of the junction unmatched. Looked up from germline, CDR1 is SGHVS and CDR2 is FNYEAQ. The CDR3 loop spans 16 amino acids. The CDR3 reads CASSGTGTGGTDTQYF. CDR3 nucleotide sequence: TGTGCCAGCAGCGGGACCGGGACAGGGGGGACAGATACGCAGTATTTT.

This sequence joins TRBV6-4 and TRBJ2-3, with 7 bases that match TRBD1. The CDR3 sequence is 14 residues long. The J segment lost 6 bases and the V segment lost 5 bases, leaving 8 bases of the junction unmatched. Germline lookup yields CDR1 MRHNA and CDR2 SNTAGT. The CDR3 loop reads CASSLSTGADTQYF. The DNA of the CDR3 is TGTGCCAGCAGTCTCAGTACAGGGGCGGATACGCAGTATTTT.

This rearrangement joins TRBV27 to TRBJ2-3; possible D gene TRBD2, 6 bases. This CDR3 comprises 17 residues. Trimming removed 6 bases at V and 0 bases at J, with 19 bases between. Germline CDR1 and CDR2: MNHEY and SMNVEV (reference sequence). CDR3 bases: TGTGCCAGCAGCTGGGACTCACCACTCCCTAGCACAGATACGCAGTATTTT. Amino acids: CASSWDSPLPSTDTQYF.

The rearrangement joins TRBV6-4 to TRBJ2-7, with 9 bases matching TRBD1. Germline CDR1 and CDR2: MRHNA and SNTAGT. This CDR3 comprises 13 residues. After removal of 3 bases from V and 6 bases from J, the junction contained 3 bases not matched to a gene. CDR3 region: CASSEGQGTEQYF. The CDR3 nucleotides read TGTGCCAGCAGTGAGGGACAGGGCACCGAGCAGTACTTC.

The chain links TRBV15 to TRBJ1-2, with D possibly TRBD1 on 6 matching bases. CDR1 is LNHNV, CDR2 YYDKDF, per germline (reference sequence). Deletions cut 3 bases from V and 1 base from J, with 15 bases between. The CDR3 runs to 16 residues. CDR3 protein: CATSRGAGQSNYGYTF. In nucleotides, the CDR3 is TGTGCCACCAGCAGGGGGGCAGGGCAAAGTAACTATGGCTACACCTTC.